One sample yielded the 19 T cell receptor beta chains listed below, sequenced in a study of Ad26.COV2.S vaccination and SARS-CoV-2 variants. Generated by immunoSEQ multiplex PCR, the TCRdb table keeps only in-frame clones and is missing some. The sample includes some 250,000 clones, 88% seen only once; the top ten take around a tenth. Indicated treatment: 15 to 20 received Ad26.COV2.S at low or high dose, single or two shots; several received placebo; per-sample allocation not given. After the first vaccine or placebo injection, samples were drawn on day 63. The sequencing here drew on peripheral blood, taken in a trial of Ad26.COV2.S vaccine versus placebo. The receptor source for this set is a person between 18 and 60 years old who received the Ad26.COV2.S COVID-19 vaccine or a placebo.

This chain connects TRBV19 to TRBJ1-2; 9 bases fit TRBD1. CDR1 is LNHDA, CDR2 SQIVND, per germline (reference sequence). CDR3 length equals 14 residues. The J segment lost 2 bases and the V segment lost 7 bases, leaving 5 bases of the junction unmatched. The CDR3 reads CASTEQGANYGYTF. The CDR3, as DNA: TGTGCCAGTACCGAACAGGGGGCCAACTATGGCTACACCTTC.

The chain couples TRBV19 to TRBJ2-7; 12 nucleotides line up with TRBD2. V trimming: 5 bases; J trimming: 4 bases; junction bases outside the gene matches: 3. The CDR3 is made up of 14 amino acids. Per the germline V gene, CDR1 is LNHDA and CDR2 is SQIVND (reference sequence). CDR3: CASSRTSGGYEQYF. The CDR3 region has the DNA TGTGCCAGTAGTCGAACTAGCGGGGGGTACGAGCAGTACTTC.

The chain is built from TRBV28 and TRBJ2-3; D may correspond to TRBD1 or TRBD2 (5 bases each). V was clipped by 1 base and J by 0 bases, with 8 bases between them. Per the germline V gene, CDR1 is MDHEN and CDR2 is SYDVKM. This CDR3 spans 15 amino acids. The CDR3, as DNA: TGTGCCAGCAGTTTATTTGGGGGTAGCACAGATACGCAGTATTTT. As protein: CASSLFGGSTDTQYF.

This rearrangement joins TRBV3-1 (or the pseudogene TRBV3-2) to TRBJ2-7; 7 bases agree with TRBD1. Germline V gene sequence: CDR1 LGHDT, CDR2 YNNKEL (reference sequence). Trimming removed 0 bases from V and 0 bases from J; junction bases left unmatched: 2. The CDR3 is made up of 15 amino acids. The CDR3 coding sequence is TGTGCCAGCAGCCAAGAGACAGGGTCCTCCTACGAGCAGTACTTC. Its protein product is CASSQETGSSYEQYF.

The chain joins TRBV28 to TRBJ1-4, with 11 bases aligning to TRBD1. Germline V CDR1 and CDR2: MDHEN, SYDVKM. Trimming cost V 10 bases and J 3 bases; bases outside gene matches: 4. This CDR3 spans 14 amino acids. CDR3 sequence reads: CAIGTGGANEKLFF. The CDR3 nucleotides read TGTGCCATCGGGACAGGGGGAGCTAATGAAAAACTGTTTTTT.

CDR3 amino acids: CASSPQWVVPPNQPQHF. The CDR3 bases are TGTGCCAGCTCACCACAGTGGGTAGTGCCCCCAAATCAGCCCCAGCATTTT. The chain uses TRBV18 and TRBJ1-5; D is ambiguous. CDR3 length: 17 amino acids. In germline, CDR1 is KGHSH, CDR2 LQKENI. V shed 1 base and J shed 4 bases, with 17 bases lying between them.

The chain joins TRBV7-2 to TRBJ2-1; perhaps TRBD1 as D (5 bases). Germline V lookup: CDR1 SGHTA, CDR2 FQGNSA. The V end was cut by 5 bases, the J end by 4 bases, with 21 bases between. CDR3 length equals 17 residues. CDR3 coding DNA: TGTGCCAGCAGCCCCCGTCCGGGCAGGGCATTTTACAATGAGCAGTTCTTC. It translates to CASSPRPGRAFYNEQFF.

The CDR3 loop is CASSDGTSGSENTGELFF. CDR3 sequence (DNA): TGTGCCAGCAGTGACGGGACTAGCGGGAGTGAGAACACCGGGGAGCTGTTTTTT. The rearrangement uses TRBV2 and TRBJ2-2; TRBD2 agrees at 14 bases. This CDR3 comprises 18 residues. Germline-derived CDR1 and CDR2 are SNHLY and FYNNEI. The trim removed 3 bases at V and 1 base at J, leaving 4 bases unmatched.

The chain is built from TRBV13 and TRBJ2-7, with TRBD1 matching over 7 bases. Trimming took 4 bases from V and 6 from J; bases not matched to a gene: 6. From germline, CDR1 is PRHDT and CDR2 FYEKMQ (reference sequence). This CDR3 contains 13 residues. CDR3 nucleotides: TGTGCCAGCAGCTACCGACAGGGAACCGAGCAGTACTTC. It yields the protein CASSYRQGTEQYF.

The chain combines TRBV29-1 with TRBJ2-7; the match to TRBD1 covers 7 bases. V lost 8 bases to trimming and J lost 7 bases; unmatched junction nucleotides: 11. The CDR3 covers 12 residues. The germline gives CDR1 SQVTM, CDR2 ANQGSEA. The CDR3 loop reads CSFRGQATEQYF. As DNA, the CDR3 is TGCAGCTTCCGTGGACAGGCCACTGAGCAGTACTTC.

V and J are TRBV9 and TRBJ2-2, with 12 bases matching TRBD2. CDR1 is SGDLS, CDR2 YYNGEE, per germline. J lost 6 bases, V lost 4 bases, and 4 bases had no gene match. This CDR3 is 15 amino acids long. The CDR3 loop reads CASSIGLAGPGELFF. Written as DNA, the CDR3 is TGTGCCAGCAGCATCGGACTAGCGGGACCCGGGGAGCTGTTTTTT. The full variable domain, in which reference TRBV9 and TRBJ2-2 provide the parts outside the CDR3, is DSGVTQTPKHLITATGQRVTLRCSPRSGDLSVYWYQQSLDQGLQFLIQYYNGEERAKGNILERFSAQQFPDLHSELNLSSLELGDSALYFCASSIGLAGPGELFFGEGSRLTVL.

V usage is TRBV4-3 and J usage is TRBJ2-1; 9 bases are shared with TRBD2. The CDR3 is made up of 22 amino acids. CDR1 and CDR2 from the germline V gene are LGHNA and YSLEER. J lost 1 base, V lost 3 bases, and 22 bases had no gene match. CDR3 DNA sequence: TGCGCCAGCAGCCAGAGGGAATGGGTTCGCGGGAGGGCCGGGGGGTCCTACAATGAGCAGTTCTTC. Translating gives CASSQREWVRGRAGGSYNEQFF.

This chain uses TRBV24-1 with TRBJ2-2; 9 bases map to TRBD1. From germline, CDR1 is KGHDR and CDR2 SFDVKD. This CDR3 is 16 amino acids long. The junction had 5 bases not matched to a gene; V was cut back by 5 bases and J by 2 bases. CDR3 loop: CATSVGTGSNTGELFF. The CDR3 DNA sequence: TGTGCCACCAGTGTGGGGACAGGGAGTAACACCGGGGAGCTGTTTTTT.

CDR3 sequence: CASSQDPGAAAGYTF. DNA for the CDR3: TGCGCCAGCAGCCAAGATCCGGGGGCGGCGGCGGGCTACACCTTC. The chain joins TRBV4-3 to TRBJ1-2; the D gene is possibly TRBD1 (6 bases). The V end lost 0 bases, the J end lost 8 bases, and 16 bases lay between the germline ends. Germline CDR1 reads LGHNA; CDR2 reads YSLEER. The CDR3 sequence is 15 residues long.

J is TRBJ2-1 and V is TRBV5-1; D perhaps matches TRBD2 (6 bases). V lost 0 bases and J lost 1, with 14 bases in between. Per germline, CDR1 SGHRS and CDR2 YFSETQ. The CDR3 is made up of 17 amino acids. CDR3 sequence (DNA): TGCGCCAGCAGCTTGGGTGGAGGGAGTAGGTCCTACAATGAGCAGTTCTTC. It translates to CASSLGGGSRSYNEQFF.

V and J are TRBV6-2 or TRBV6-3 and TRBJ1-6, with D perhaps matching TRBD1 (5 bases). Germline assignment: CDR1 MNHEY and CDR2 SVGEGT. Trimming pared 2 bases from V and 6 bases from J, leaving 14 bases between. The CDR3 loop spans 16 amino acids. The CDR3 nucleotides read TGTGCCAGCAGTTACGGCGTAGGGGCTGGTAATTCACCCCTCCACTTT. It specifies CASSYGVGAGNSPLHF.

V is TRBV28 and J is TRBJ2-7; weak D call: TRBD1 (6 bases). V was pared by 6 bases and J by 5 bases, with 20 bases between. Per the germline V gene, CDR1 is MDHEN and CDR2 is SYDVKM. CDR3 length: 15 amino acids. The DNA for the CDR3 is TGTGCCAGCAGCTTCGGACAGTTGACCTTGCACGAGCAGTACTTC. It codes for CASSFGQLTLHEQYF.

This clone was seen only once. The chain combines TRBV14 with TRBJ1-1; the D is unclear. V was cut by 1 base and J by 6 bases, with 6 bases left in between. From germline, CDR1 is SGHDN and CDR2 FVKESK. CDR3 length: 12 residues. CDR3 amino acids: CASSQVPSEAFF. The CDR3 region has the DNA TGTGCCAGCAGCCAAGTCCCTTCTGAAGCTTTCTTT.

This rearrangement joins TRBV28 to TRBJ1-5, with 9 bases matching TRBD1. V lost 4 bases and J lost 6; bases outside the gene matches: 7. CDR1 and CDR2 from the germline V gene are MDHEN and SYDVKM. The length of the CDR3 is 15 residues. CDR3 protein: CASSSDRGLRQPQHF. The CDR3 DNA sequence: TGTGCCAGCAGTTCCGACAGGGGGTTGCGTCAGCCCCAGCATTTT.